The sequence of this T cell receptor beta chain was determined in a study of Ad26.COV2.S vaccination and SARS-CoV-2 variants (dated by TCRdb to the early 2020s). The study in broad terms: Vaccine-arm donors came from COV1001, a multicentre, randomized, double-blind, placebo-controlled phase I-IIa trial of Ad26.COV2.S in healthy adults. Ad26.COV2.S was administered intramuscularly at 5 x 10^10 or 1 x 10^11 viral particles, either as a single shot or as two shots given 56 days apart. Sequencing of the TCRbeta repertoire served to evaluate the specificity and breadth of SARS-CoV-2-reactive T cell receptors following Ad26.COV2.S vaccination. Trial participants were randomized into five groups of five: low-dose or high-dose Ad26.COV2.S given once or twice, or placebo on both occasions. Blinding of investigators to trial group allocation was maintained during experiments and outcome assessment. A total of 32 samples were included in the TCR-sequenced set, comprising roughly 19 Ad26.COV2.S vaccine recipients, 5 placebo recipients and 8 SARS-CoV-2 convalescent individuals. Broader findings and caveats from the paper: According to the authors, total T cell responses may have been underestimated by the TCR breadth and depth analyses. Vaccine and placebo recipients had comparable non-spike TCR breadth, which fits with the vaccine containing only spike. Comparing responses between vaccine doses or regimens was not something the study was powered to do. After vaccination, spike-specific CD8+ and CD4+ T cell responses were reported to show substantial breadth. Spike-specific TCR breadth was higher in Ad26.COV2.S recipients than in placebo recipients (P = 0.0014).

With respect to this clone: What antigen it recognizes has not been identified. No per-base quality is available; no much larger clone lies one base away.

The immunoSEQ Assay was used to sequence TCRbeta CDR3 regions. After extraction, genomic DNA underwent amplification by bias-controlled multiplex PCR, followed by high-throughput sequencing. On the study's bioinformatics: To quantify the absolute abundance of every unique TCRbeta CDR3 region, sequences were collapsed and filtered. T cell fraction was estimated by normalization of TCRbeta template counts to usable DNA, with usable DNA being measured through amplification of reference genes present in all nucleated cells. Repertoire TCRs were annotated as SARS-CoV-2-specific when V gene, CDR3 amino acid sequence and J gene were exactly matched to a known reactive TCR set. The reference SARS-CoV-2 TCR set was obtained from MIRA and was filtered for enrichment in COVID-19-positive ImmuneCODE repertoires, whereby public or cross-reactive TCRs were removed. Based on the MIRA antigens, annotated TCRs were further analysed at the level of specific ORF or position within ORF. Breadth was defined as annotated unique rearrangements over total unique productive rearrangements; depth was the summed frequency of those rearrangements. Group comparisons of TCR breadth used two-sided Wilcoxon rank-sum tests. The table was pulled from immuneACCESS by TCRdb, which kept in-frame rearrangements only. Such tables lose some clones; where checked, under half of the loss comes from unresolved V genes, and the rest has no known cause. From that table come the V and J calls and clone size; the DNA was used to work out D and trimming. This sample comprises fewer than 500,000 clones, about 92% of them detected only once. The top ten hold about 4.1% of the sample.

The CDR3, from cysteine to phenylalanine, totals 17 residues. Only the CDR3 DNA stays, 51 bases, in frame from base 1. V was cut back by 3 bases and J by 4 bases, leaving a gap of 19 bases between them. From the germline V gene, CDR1 is MDHEN and CDR2 is SYDVKM. What this sample's treatment or condition label stands for: 15 to 20 received Ad26.COV2.S at low or high dose, single or two shots; about five received placebo; per-sample allocation not given. Repertoires of vaccine and placebo recipients were sequenced from samples collected on day 63 after the first injection. Between 29 July and 7 August 2020, Cohort 1b enrolled around 25 adults aged 18-55 years at one site in Boston, USA. Ad26.COV2.S was a replication-incompetent adenovirus type 26 vector expressing a prefusion-stabilized SARS-CoV-2 spike protein from the original Wuhan strain.

The sequence is built from TRBV28 and TRBJ1-3; the D gene is not confidently resolved. This receptor was taken from a person aged 18-60 years who received the Ad26.COV2.S COVID-19 vaccine or a placebo. The material was peripheral blood, obtained in a trial of Ad26.COV2.S vaccine versus placebo. The bases are TGTGCCAGCAGTTTGGAAGGGAGGGCGCGGTCCGGAAACACCATATATTTT. Its product reads: CASSLEGRARSGNTIYF.